The T cell receptor (beta chain) under discussion was sequenced for a study of blood T cells in healthy people across ages. V shed 2 bases and J 3 bases; nucleotides not matched to a gene: 9. Germline CDR1 reads DFQATT; CDR2 reads SNEGSKA (reference sequence). The CDR3 covers 16 residues. Sample-barcoded 5' priming and a J-beta primer mix drove a second PCR of about 6 to 12 cycles. Each CDR3 protein gets one entry after TCRdb re-called the 5' RACE reads with MiXCR. Of over 1,300,000 distinct CDR3 sequences listed, roughly 60% are singletons. This clonotype was sampled from a man aged 18-30 years in good health. The chain recombines TRBV20-1 with TRBJ2-5; TRBD2 matches 10 bases. The specimen sequenced was blood. CDR3 bases: TGCAGTGCTAGATTGCCCCCAGGACTAGCGGAAGAGACCCAGTACTTC. It yields the protein CSARLPPGLAEETQYF.